These T cell receptor beta chains were read from a single sample in a study of neurological immune-mediated disorders. TCRdb processed the 5' RACE reads anew with MiXCR; each CDR3 protein has one entry. This table has fewer than 40,000 distinct CDR3 sequences, around 4% appearing once. Sequenced sample: CD4+ T cells from blood. These receptors all stem from a woman aged 40-49 years in good health. Each CDR3 is given with its conserved first and last residue. D genes are given only for firm matches. Clone size is given for some rows only: seen once, a few or many times, or a class if the clone is expanded.

NA | TRBJ1-5 | TRBV15 | 13 | many | CATSGPARQPQHF | TGTGCCACCAGCGGACCGGCGCGGCAGCCCCAGCATTTT
NA | TRBJ2-1 | TRBV3-1 | 17 | many | CASSQGLSTVFYNEQFF | TGTGCCAGCAGCCAAGGTCTATCAACCGTTTTTTACAATGAGCAGTTCTTC
TRBD1 | TRBJ1-1 | TRBV20-1 | 14 | many | CSALVGTGNTEAFF | TGCAGTGCTCTGGTTGGGACAGGGAACACTGAAGCTTTCTTT
NA | TRBJ1-6 | TRBV4-1 | 12 | many | CASSQESGPLHF | TGCGCCAGCAGCCAAGAATCAGGACCCCTCCACTTT
TRBD2 | TRBJ2-1 | TRBV5-1 | 18 | many | CASSLGTSGPSSYNEQFF | TGCGCCAGCAGCTTGGGGACTAGCGGACCGAGCTCCTACAATGAGCAGTTCTTC
TRBD1 | TRBJ2-2 | TRBV29-1 | 14 | many | CSVKTGANTGELFF | TGCAGCGTGAAGACAGGGGCGAACACCGGGGAGCTGTTTTTT
TRBD2 | TRBJ2-1 | TRBV20-1 | 15 | many | CSARDGAGGQHEQFF | TGCAGTGCTAGAGATGGAGCGGGGGGGCAGCATGAGCAGTTCTTC
NA | TRBJ1-1 | TRBV18 | 16 | many | CASSPLGASWNTEAFF | TGTGCCAGCTCACCACTAGGGGCAAGTTGGAACACTGAAGCTTTCTTT
NA | TRBJ2-1 | TRBV5-1 | 12 | many | CASSLAKEEQFF | TGCGCCAGCAGCTTGGCCAAAGAAGAGCAGTTCTTC
NA | TRBJ1-6 | TRBV7-2 | 14 | many | CASSLAGFNSPLHF | TGTGCCAGCAGCTTAGCGGGTTTTAATTCACCCCTCCACTTT
TRBD2 | TRBJ2-1 | TRBV6-5 | 14 | many | CASSVAGGRNEQFF | TGTGCCAGCAGTGTAGCGGGAGGAAGGAATGAGCAGTTCTTC
NA | TRBJ2-7 | TRBV7-2 | 14 | many | CASSLISKDYEQYF | TGTGCCAGCAGCTTAATTTCGAAGGATTACGAGCAGTACTTC
NA | TRBJ2-5 | TRBV10-1 | 16 | many | CASSKTNGSSGETQYF | TGCGCCAGCAGCAAGACTAACGGGAGTTCAGGAGAGACCCAGTACTTC
NA | TRBJ1-4 | TRBV12-3/TRBV12-4 | 13 | many | CASRVGDLEKLFF | TGTGCCAGCAGAGTTGGGGATTTAGAAAAACTGTTTTTT
NA | TRBJ2-7 | TRBV5-1 | 14 | many | CASSRTANTYEQYF | TGCGCCAGCAGCCGGACAGCGAACACCTACGAGCAGTACTTC
NA | TRBJ1-1 | TRBV7-2 | 13 | many | CASSLHFNTEAFF | TGTGCCAGCAGCCTTCACTTTAACACTGAAGCTTTCTTT
NA | TRBJ1-6 | TRBV20-1 | 15 | many | CSARALSSYNSPLHF | TGCAGTGCCAGGGCCCTCAGCTCCTATAATTCACCCCTCCACTTT
NA | TRBJ1-1 | TRBV20-1 | 14 | many | CSARGKGLNTEAFF | TGCAGTGCTAGGGGAAAGGGGCTTAATACTGAAGCTTTCTTT
NA | TRBJ1-3 | TRBV9 | 15 | many | CASSAGLGSGNTIYF | TGTGCCAGCAGCGCGGGACTTGGCTCTGGAAACACCATATATTTT
TRBD2 | TRBJ2-5 | TRBV24-1 | 15 | many | CATSDTGTSGRTQYF | TGTGCCACCAGTGATACGGGTACTAGCGGGAGGACCCAGTACTTC
NA | TRBJ1-1 | TRBV20-1 | 14 | many | CSARTSSKNTEAFF | TGCAGTGCAAGAACCAGCTCAAAGAACACTGAAGCTTTCTTT
TRBD2 | TRBJ2-5 | TRBV12-3/TRBV12-4 | 14 | many | CASSFAGGRETQYF | TGTGCCAGCAGTTTTGCGGGAGGGCGAGAGACCCAGTACTTC
NA | TRBJ2-1 | TRBV10-1 | 13 | many | CASSPGSYNEQFF | TGCGCCAGCAGTCCAGGCTCCTACAATGAGCAGTTCTTC
NA | TRBJ1-5 | TRBV20-1 | 19 | many | CSAKGVGNRHVGVGQPQHF | TGCAGTGCTAAGGGAGTCGGCAACCGACACGTAGGGGTAGGTCAGCCCCAGCATTTT
TRBD1 | TRBJ2-3 | TRBV5-8 | 15 | many | CASSPGTGETDTQYF | TGTGCCAGCAGCCCAGGGACAGGGGAAACAGATACGCAGTATTTT
TRBD2 | TRBJ2-1 | TRBV4-1 | 17 | many | CASSQDSEREGVNEQFF | TGCGCCAGCAGCCAAGATTCCGAGCGGGAGGGCGTAAATGAGCAGTTCTTC
NA | TRBJ2-1 | TRBV7-3 | 15 | many | CASSPAPSSYNEQFF | TGTGCCAGCAGCCCCGCACCGAGCTCCTACAATGAGCAGTTCTTC
NA | TRBJ1-1 | TRBV7-2 | 15 | medium-sized | CASSLAATRGAEAFF | TGTGCCAGCAGCTTAGCGGCCACCAGAGGGGCTGAAGCTTTCTTT
NA | TRBJ1-5 | TRBV4-1 | 16 | many | CASSQEPGQAHQPQHF | TGCGCCAGCAGCCAAGAACCCGGGCAAGCCCATCAGCCCCAGCATTTT
TRBD1 | TRBJ2-7 | TRBV6-6 | 15 | many | CASSLGQGFSYEQYF | TGTGCCAGCAGTCTTGGACAGGGATTTTCCTACGAGCAGTACTTC
NA | TRBJ2-5 | TRBV7-2 | 15 | many | CASSFLRGAGETQYF | TGTGCCAGCAGCTTTCTCCGGGGGGCCGGAGAGACCCAGTACTTC
NA | TRBJ2-1 | TRBV18 | 15 | many | CASSLDLGGDNEQFF | TGTGCCAGCTCACTCGATCTCGGGGGAGACAATGAGCAGTTCTTC
NA | TRBJ2-1 | TRBV29-1 | 12 | many | CSVEESYNEQFF | TGCAGCGTTGAGGAAAGCTACAATGAGCAGTTCTTC
NA | TRBJ2-7 | TRBV20-1 | 12 | NA | CSAERSSYEQYF | TGCAGTGCCGAAAGAAGCTCCTACGAGCAGTACTTC
TRBD2 | TRBJ2-7 | TRBV7-8 | 13 | many | CASSFTSGGEQYF | TGTGCCAGCAGCTTTACTAGCGGGGGCGAGCAGTACTTC
TRBD2 | TRBJ2-2 | TRBV30 | 14 | many | CAWRAGLSPGELFF | TGTGCCTGGAGAGCGGGACTTTCCCCCGGGGAGCTGTTTTTT
NA | TRBJ2-1 | TRBV5-1 | 15 | many | CASSSSSGPYNEQFF | TGCGCCAGCAGCTCCTCGAGCGGACCCTACAATGAGCAGTTCTTC
NA | TRBJ1-5 | TRBV2 | 14 | many | CASSDLWERQPQHF | TGTGCCAGCAGTGATTTGTGGGAGAGGCAGCCCCAGCATTTT
TRBD1 | TRBJ1-1 | TRBV12-5 | 12 | few | CASGLDRGEAFF | TGTGCTAGTGGTTTGGACAGGGGGGAAGCTTTCTTT
NA | TRBJ2-7 | TRBV27 | 15 | many | CASSLFPDTTYEQYF | TGTGCCAGCAGTTTATTCCCGGACACGACCTACGAGCAGTACTTC
NA | TRBJ1-2 | TRBV4-1 | 15 | many | CASSQPDGRSSGYTF | TGCGCCAGCAGCCAACCGGACGGACGGTCTTCTGGCTACACCTTC